This T cell receptor beta chain was recovered during a study of CD8 T cells in Susac syndrome (dated 2019 in TCRdb). About the investigation overall: Whether CD8+ T cell activation and differentiation in Susac syndrome was antigen driven was tested using repertoire sequencing. Clonality of the CD8+ T cell repertoire was compared between eleven to twelve healthy donors, approximately 14 Susac syndrome patients and under 16 multiple sclerosis patients.

Points on this clonotype: Its cognate antigen has yet to be identified. No clone much larger than this one lies a single base away; base qualities are absent.

Overall study outcomes, separate from this receptor: The number of individuals in the TCR sequencing and HLA analysis was acknowledged as relatively small.

The CDR3 sequence holds 14 residues, the cysteine and phenylalanine included. Only the CDR3 DNA stays, 42 bases, in frame from base 1. The germline V gene gives CDR1 as MGHRA and CDR2 as YSYEKL. At the junction V is shortened by 0 bases and J by 4 bases, with 9 bases in between. RNA was extracted with the RNeasy kit and about 0.5 to 1 ug was reverse transcribed using random hexamers. The immunoSEQ multiplex PCR assay, which covers 54 Vbeta and 13 Jbeta segments, was used to amplify TCR beta CDR3 regions. PCR amplification bias was corrected by using a synthetic template baseline for primer optimization and computational correction. For the original study's pipeline: Reads were annotated to V, D and J genes per IMGT and analyzed with immunoSEQ Analyzer, keeping only productive sequences. Clonality was computed as one minus Shannon entropy normalized by log2 of the number of productive unique sequences. Public and private clones were assessed among the 100 most prevalent clones of each patient and control. Susac-specific clones were defined as absent from healthy and MS cohorts, 1052 published viral clones and other ImmuneACCESS disease sequences. Clones were called with MiXCR by TCRdb after fastp trimmed the public reads at Q25, and only in-frame beta chains were retained. Records with the same CDR3 protein are collapsed into one entry carrying the most frequent genes and DNA. TCRdb's processing, not the study's, gives the V and J calls here. Across this sample there are 50,000 or so distinct CDR3 sequences, with 80% to 95% seen only once. 0.5% to 0.55% of the sample lies in the top ten.

High-throughput TCR beta sequencing profiled peripheral blood CD8+ and CD4+ T cells from healthy donors, Susac syndrome patients and multiple sclerosis patients. Healthy donors were age- and sex-matched controls. Bulk CD8+ and CD4+ T cells were purified by magnetic negative isolation, whereas CD8+ TEMRA cells were enriched by FACS. Blood was drawn into EDTA tubes, processed within 24 hours, and PBMCs were isolated by density gradient centrifugation. PBMCs intended for TCR sequencing were cryopreserved in liquid nitrogen and thawed later in a water bath at 37 degrees C. A purity of at least 90% was achieved for sorted or isolated CD4+, CD8+ and CD8+ TEMRA cells.

This clonotype was obtained from a human donor in good health. The receptor chain draws on TRBV4-1 and TRBJ1-2; too little of a D gene remains to name it. Source material: CD8+ T cells from PBMCs. The nucleotide sequence is TGCGCCAGCAGCCAAGAAGGGTCGAGCTATGGCTACACCTTC. Translated, this gives CASSQEGSSYGYTF.